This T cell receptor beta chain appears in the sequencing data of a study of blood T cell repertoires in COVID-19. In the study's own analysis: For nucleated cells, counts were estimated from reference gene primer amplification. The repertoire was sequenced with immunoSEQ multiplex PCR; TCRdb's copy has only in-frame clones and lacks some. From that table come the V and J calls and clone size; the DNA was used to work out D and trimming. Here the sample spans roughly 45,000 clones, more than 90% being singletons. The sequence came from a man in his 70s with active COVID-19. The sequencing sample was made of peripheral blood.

Written as DNA, the CDR3 is TGTGCCAGCTACGGAACAGGGGCCCCCCTCTATGGCTACACCTTC. This codes for CASYGTGAPLYGYTF. V is TRBV7-9 and J is TRBJ1-2; 7 bases are a match to TRBD1. The CDR3 consists of 15 residues. Germline lookup yields CDR1 SEHNR and CDR2 FQNEAQ (reference sequence). V trimming: 8 bases; J trimming: 4 bases; junction bases outside the gene matches: 13. The complete variable domain, with remaining parts taken from reference TRBV7-9 and TRBJ1-2, reads DTGVSQNPRHKITKRGQNVTFRCDPISEHNRLYWYRQTLGQGPEFLTYFQNEAQLEKSRLLSDRFSAERPKGSFSTLEIQRTEQGDSAMYLCASYGTGAPLYGYTFGSGTRLTVV.